The clone carrying this T cell receptor (beta chain) has more than one count but fewer than ten. Its specificity is unknown. TCRdb re-analysed the reads in MiXCR, keeping a single row per CDR3 protein. The table has under 350,000 distinct CDR3 sequences, approximately 22% seen once. This entry comes from a study of T cell repertoires in cytomegalovirus infection. About the study: Selected CMV epitopes included recently identified HLA-C-restricted ones as well as well-studied HLA-B-restricted ones. It can be stated that public TCR beta signatures indicated CMV infection as well as a matching HLA type. General study points: HLA-C-restricted, CMV-specific TCR beta clonotypes were dominant ex vivo. Based on cumulative public TCR beta family frequency, carriers of CMV plus the relevant HLA were identified.

This CDR3 region has 16 residues. V shed 1 base and J 6 bases; nucleotides not matched to a gene: 8. CDR1 is SGHDN, CDR2 FVKESK, per germline. The rearrangement uses TRBV14 and TRBJ1-1; TRBD1 matches 10 bases. This TCR derives from a human donor in good health (CMV status not recorded). Some clones in this sample may be carry-over from other donors' samples. The sequencing here drew on cultured PBMCs, taken from culture after CMV antigen stimulation. Here the CDR3 reads CASSQGASTGGPEAFF. As DNA, the CDR3 is TGTGCCAGCAGCCAAGGAGCATCGACAGGGGGCCCTGAAGCTTTCTTT.